These 14 T cell receptor beta chains were all obtained from the same sample, sequenced in a study of cytomegalovirus exposure and HLA in healthy donors. The PCR used 60 Vbeta and 13 Jbeta primers. Clones were sequenced by immunoSEQ multiplex PCR, and TCRdb holds only the in-frame ones, with some missing. The table lists some 120,000 clones. Sequenced material: PBMCs. The receptor set was obtained from a man in his thirties or forties in good health and CMV-seronegative.

The chain has TRBV10-3 and TRBJ2-1, with 7 nucleotides matching TRBD2. Per the germline V gene, CDR1 is ENHRY and CDR2 is SYGVKD. V was pared by 3 bases and J by 5 bases, with 13 bases of the junction left unmatched. The CDR3 is 17 residues long. CDR3 loop: CAISDLEPGLSNNEQFF. DNA for the CDR3: TGTGCCATCAGTGACCTCGAACCGGGACTATCCAACAATGAGCAGTTCTTC.

The rearrangement uses TRBV30 and TRBJ2-7, with TRBD1 identical over 7 bases. The trim removed 5 bases at V and 6 bases at J, leaving 13 bases unmatched. The CDR3 runs to 14 residues. The germline V gene encodes CDR1 GTSNPN and CDR2 SVGIG (reference sequence). The CDR3 loop is CAWSKGGPLTEQYF. CDR3 sequence (DNA): TGTGCCTGGTCCAAAGGGGGCCCCCTGACCGAGCAGTACTTC.

The genes are TRBV4-2 and TRBJ1-5; no clear D. This CDR3 region has 12 residues. V lost 2 bases and J 7 bases, leaving 6 bases between the germline ends. Germline CDR1 is LGHNA and CDR2 is YNFKEQ. CDR3: CASSQPGQPQHF. In DNA form, the CDR3 reads TGTGCCAGCAGCCAACCGGGACAGCCCCAGCATTTT.

The gene calls are TRBV7-8 and TRBJ2-5; no reliable D call. TRBJ2-7 matches the DNA end more closely, so the J call is doubtful. From germline, CDR1 is SGHVS and CDR2 FQNEAQ. The CDR3 consists of 17 residues. The CDR3 reads CASSLARSSHPSYEQYF. CDR3 nucleotides: TGTGCCAGCAGCTTAGCGAGGTCCAGCCACCCTTCCTACGAGCAGTACTTC.

The chain is built from TRBV6-1 and TRBJ1-4; maybe TRBD1 (5 bases). Trimming removed 5 bases from V and 1 base from J, with 11 bases in between. Germline CDR1 is MNHNS and CDR2 is SASEGT. The CDR3 is made up of 15 amino acids. The CDR3 region is CASSLQDRTNEKLFF. The CDR3, as DNA: TGTGCCAGCAGTTTGCAAGACAGAACTAATGAAAAACTGTTTTTT.

The chain combines TRBV18 with TRBJ2-1; 8 bases are shared with TRBD1. The germline gives CDR1 KGHSH, CDR2 LQKENI. There are 16 residues in the CDR3. V trimming: 3 bases; J trimming: 1 base; junction bases outside the gene matches: 5. CDR3 loop: CASSPPRTGSYNEQFF. CDR3 coding DNA: TGTGCCAGCTCACCCCCCCGGACAGGGTCCTACAATGAGCAGTTCTTC.

The chain carries TRBV6-6 and TRBJ2-7, with a tentative D call TRBD1 (5 bases). Germline assignment: CDR1 MNHNY and CDR2 SVGAGI (reference sequence). Trimming cost V 2 bases and J 5 bases, with 13 bases left between them. The CDR3 has 14 amino acids. CDR3 amino acids: CASSYADIAHEQYF. In DNA form, the CDR3 reads TGTGCCAGCAGTTACGCGGACATTGCCCACGAGCAGTACTTC.

The chain links TRBV7-3 to TRBJ2-1, with TRBD1 matching 8 bases. Germline V gene lookup returns CDR1 SGHTA and CDR2 FQGTGA. V was clipped by 4 bases and J by 6 bases; unmatched bases: 2. The CDR3 has 13 residues. The CDR3 is CASSSDRVNEQFF. For the CDR3, the DNA is TGTGCCAGCAGCTCGGACAGGGTCAATGAGCAGTTCTTC.

V gene TRBV27 combines with J gene TRBJ1-2; a weak D match, TRBD1 (6 bases). Germline-derived CDR1 and CDR2 are MNHEY and SMNVEV (reference sequence). V lost 2 bases and J 8 bases, leaving 12 bases between the germline ends. The CDR3 runs 13 residues. In nucleotides, the CDR3 is TGTGCCAGCAGTTTAAACCAGAGGGGGGGCTACACCTTC. Encoded protein: CASSLNQRGGYTF.

Note on this clone: One junction end disagrees with the germline gene, perhaps due to a read error. The chain recombines TRBV4-1 with TRBJ2-3; 11 bases line up with TRBD2. The CDR3 totals 15 residues. The germline gives CDR1 MGHRA, CDR2 YSYEKL. CDR3 sequence reads: CAGSTIAGGADTQYF. CDR3 coding DNA: TGCGCCGGCAGTACAATAGCGGGAGGGGCAGATACGCAGTATTTT.

The gene calls are TRBV11-2 and TRBJ2-7; a possible D gene is TRBD2 (6 bases). V lost 2 bases and J 4 bases, leaving 18 bases between the germline ends. Germline CDR1 and CDR2: SGHAT and FQNNGV. The CDR3 consists of 16 residues. The chain's CDR3 is CASSLSFPWGEYEQYF. The CDR3 nucleotides are TGTGCCAGCAGCTTATCTTTCCCGTGGGGGGAGTACGAGCAGTACTTC.

J is TRBJ1-5 and V is TRBV5-1; no firm D call. The CDR3 covers 16 residues. The germline V gene encodes CDR1 SGHRS and CDR2 YFSETQ. The V end lost 5 bases, the J end lost 0 bases, and 15 bases lay between the germline ends. In nucleotides, the CDR3 is TGCGCCAGCAGACCTGCCCTAACTTATAGCAATCAGCCCCAGCATTTT. This translates into CASRPALTYSNQPQHF.

On this clone itself: At one end the junction does not follow the germline gene, possibly because of a read error. The V call is TRBV25-1, the J call TRBJ2-1, with 8 bases that match TRBD2. The CDR3 consists of 15 residues. Germline CDR1 and CDR2: MGHDK and SYGVNS. The CDR3 sequence is CVSSDVPSGYNEQFF. The CDR3 coding sequence is TGTGTCAGCAGTGATGTACCTAGCGGGTACAATGAGCAGTTCTTC.

Comment on this clone: This sample also contains other DNA sequences that code for the same CDR3. V is TRBV7-3 and J is TRBJ1-1, with 7 nucleotides matching TRBD1. The germline V gene encodes CDR1 SGHTA and CDR2 FQGTGA. CDR3 length: 13 residues. V shed 5 bases and J 6 bases; nucleotides not matched to a gene: 6. CDR3 region: CASSLTGTSEAFF. CDR3 bases: TGTGCCAGCAGCCTGACAGGGACTTCTGAAGCTTTCTTT.